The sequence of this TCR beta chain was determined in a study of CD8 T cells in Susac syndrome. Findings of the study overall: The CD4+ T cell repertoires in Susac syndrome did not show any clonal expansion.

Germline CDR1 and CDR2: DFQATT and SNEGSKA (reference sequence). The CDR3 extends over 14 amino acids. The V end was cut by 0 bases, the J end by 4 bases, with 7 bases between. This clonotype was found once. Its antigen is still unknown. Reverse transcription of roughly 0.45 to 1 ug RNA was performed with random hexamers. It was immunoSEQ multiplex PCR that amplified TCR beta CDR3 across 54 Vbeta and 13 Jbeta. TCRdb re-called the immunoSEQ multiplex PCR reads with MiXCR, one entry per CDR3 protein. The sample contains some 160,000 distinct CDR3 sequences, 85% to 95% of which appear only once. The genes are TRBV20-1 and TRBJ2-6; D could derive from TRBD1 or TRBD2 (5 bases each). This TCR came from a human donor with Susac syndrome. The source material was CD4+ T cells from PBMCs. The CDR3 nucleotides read TGCAGTGCTAGAGATTGGGGGGGGGCCAACGTCCTGACTTTC. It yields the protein CSARDWGGANVLTF.